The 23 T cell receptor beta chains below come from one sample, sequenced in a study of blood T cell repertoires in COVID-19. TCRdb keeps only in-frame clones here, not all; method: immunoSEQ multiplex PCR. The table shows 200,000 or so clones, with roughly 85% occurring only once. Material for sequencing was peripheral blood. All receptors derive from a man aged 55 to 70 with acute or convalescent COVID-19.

The CDR3 loop is CASSALGQGVEYEQYF. The CDR3 region has the DNA TGTGCCAGCAGCGCCTTGGGACAGGGCGTGGAATACGAGCAGTACTTC. The rearrangement links TRBV11-1 to TRBJ2-7; 9 bases are a match to TRBD1. Germline V gene lookup returns CDR1 SGHAT and CDR2 FQDESV (reference sequence). Trimming took 5 bases from V and 4 from J; bases not matched to a gene: 12. The CDR3 runs to 16 residues.

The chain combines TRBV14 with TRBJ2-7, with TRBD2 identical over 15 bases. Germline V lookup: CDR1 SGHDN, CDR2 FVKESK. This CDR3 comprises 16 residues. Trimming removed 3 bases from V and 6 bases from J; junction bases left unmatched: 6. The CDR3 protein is CASSQGTSGRYREQYF. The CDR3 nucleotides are TGTGCCAGCAGCCAGGGGACTAGCGGGAGGTATCGCGAGCAGTACTTC.

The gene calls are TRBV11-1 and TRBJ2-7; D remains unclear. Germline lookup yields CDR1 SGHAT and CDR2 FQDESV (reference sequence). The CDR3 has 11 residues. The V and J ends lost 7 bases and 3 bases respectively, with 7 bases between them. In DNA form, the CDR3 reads TGTGCCAGCACCTCGGGCTACGAGCAGTACTTC. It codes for CASTSGYEQYF.

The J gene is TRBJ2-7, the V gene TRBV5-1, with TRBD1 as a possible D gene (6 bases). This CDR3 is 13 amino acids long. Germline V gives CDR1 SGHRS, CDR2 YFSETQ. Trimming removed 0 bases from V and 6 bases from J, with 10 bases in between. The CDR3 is CASSLEGVREQYF. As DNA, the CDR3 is TGCGCCAGCAGCTTGGAGGGGGTACGCGAGCAGTACTTC.

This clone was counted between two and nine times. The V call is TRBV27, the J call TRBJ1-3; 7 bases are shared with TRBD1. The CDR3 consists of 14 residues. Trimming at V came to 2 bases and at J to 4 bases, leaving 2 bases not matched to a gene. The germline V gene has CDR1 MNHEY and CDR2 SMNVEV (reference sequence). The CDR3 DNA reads TGTGCCAGCAGTTTAAGGGGGCAGGGAAACACCATATATTTT. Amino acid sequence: CASSLRGQGNTIYF.

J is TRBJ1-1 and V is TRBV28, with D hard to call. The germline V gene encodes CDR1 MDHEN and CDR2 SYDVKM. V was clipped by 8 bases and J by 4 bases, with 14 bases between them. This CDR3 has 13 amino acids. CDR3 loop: CASGLAVGTEAFF. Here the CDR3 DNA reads TGTGCCAGCGGACTCGCGGTCGGCACTGAAGCTTTCTTT.

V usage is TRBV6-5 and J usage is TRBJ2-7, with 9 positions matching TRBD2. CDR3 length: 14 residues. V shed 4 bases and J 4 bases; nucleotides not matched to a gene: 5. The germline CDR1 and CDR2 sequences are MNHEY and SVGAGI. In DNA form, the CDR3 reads TGTGCCAGCAGTTTCCTAGCGGGGCCATACGAGCAGTACTTC. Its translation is CASSFLAGPYEQYF.

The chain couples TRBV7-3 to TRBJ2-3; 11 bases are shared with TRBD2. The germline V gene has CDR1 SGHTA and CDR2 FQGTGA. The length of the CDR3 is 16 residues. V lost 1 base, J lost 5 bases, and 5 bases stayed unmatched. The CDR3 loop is CASSLSSSGRKDTQYF. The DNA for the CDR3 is TGTGCCAGCAGCTTAAGCTCTAGCGGGAGGAAAGATACGCAGTATTTT.

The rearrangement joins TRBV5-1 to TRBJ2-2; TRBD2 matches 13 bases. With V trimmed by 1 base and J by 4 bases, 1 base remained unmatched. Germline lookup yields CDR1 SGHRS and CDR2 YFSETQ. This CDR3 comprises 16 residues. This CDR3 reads CASSLTSGRATGELFF. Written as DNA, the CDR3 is TGCGCCAGCAGCTTGACTAGCGGGAGGGCCACCGGGGAGCTGTTTTTT.

The CDR3 protein is CASSFPGRYYEQYF. The CDR3 DNA follows: TGTGCCAGCAGTTTCCCCGGGAGGTATTACGAGCAGTACTTC. The V call is TRBV28, the J call TRBJ2-7, with 7 bases lining up with TRBD2. CDR3 length equals 14 residues. The germline V gene has CDR1 MDHEN and CDR2 SYDVKM. Losses at the gene ends were 3 bases for V and 4 bases for J; bases not matched to a gene: 6.

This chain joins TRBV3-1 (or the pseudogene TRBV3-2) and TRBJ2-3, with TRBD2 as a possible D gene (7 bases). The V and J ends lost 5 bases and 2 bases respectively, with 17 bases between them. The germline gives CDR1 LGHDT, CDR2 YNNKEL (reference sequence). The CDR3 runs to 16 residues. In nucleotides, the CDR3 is TGTGCCAGCAGCGGACAGCGGGACTTAAACACAGATACGCAGTATTTT. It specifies CASSGQRDLNTDTQYF.

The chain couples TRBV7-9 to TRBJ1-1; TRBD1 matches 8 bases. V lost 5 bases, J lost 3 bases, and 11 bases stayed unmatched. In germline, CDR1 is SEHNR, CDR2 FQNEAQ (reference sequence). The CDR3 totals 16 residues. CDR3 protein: CASSPSPGQGDTEAFF. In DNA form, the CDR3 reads TGTGCCAGCAGCCCCTCCCCCGGACAGGGAGACACTGAAGCTTTCTTT.

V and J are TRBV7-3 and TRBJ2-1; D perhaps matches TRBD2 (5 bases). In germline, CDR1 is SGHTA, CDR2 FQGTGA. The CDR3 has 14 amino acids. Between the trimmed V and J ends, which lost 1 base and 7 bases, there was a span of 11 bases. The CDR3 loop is CASSLRGSENEQFF. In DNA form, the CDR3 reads TGTGCCAGCAGCTTAAGAGGTAGCGAGAATGAGCAGTTCTTC.

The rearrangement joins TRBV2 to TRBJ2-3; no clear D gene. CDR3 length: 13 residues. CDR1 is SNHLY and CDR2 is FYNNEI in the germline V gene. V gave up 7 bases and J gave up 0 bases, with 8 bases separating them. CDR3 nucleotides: TGTGCCAGCAATTTTCTCAGCACAGATACGCAGTATTTT. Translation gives CASNFLSTDTQYF.

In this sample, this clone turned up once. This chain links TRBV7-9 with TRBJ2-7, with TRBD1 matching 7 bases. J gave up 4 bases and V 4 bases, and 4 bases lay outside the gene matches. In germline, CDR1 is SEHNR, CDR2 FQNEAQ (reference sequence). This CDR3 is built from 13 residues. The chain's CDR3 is CASSWGQLYEQYF. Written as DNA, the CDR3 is TGTGCCAGCAGCTGGGGACAGCTGTACGAGCAGTACTTC.

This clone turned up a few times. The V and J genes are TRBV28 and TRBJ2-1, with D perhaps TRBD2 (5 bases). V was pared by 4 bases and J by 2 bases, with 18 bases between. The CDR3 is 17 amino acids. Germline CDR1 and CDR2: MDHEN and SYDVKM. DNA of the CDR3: TGTGCCAGCAGTTCCCGGTTCGTCGGGAATACCTACAATGAGCAGTTCTTC. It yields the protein CASSSRFVGNTYNEQFF. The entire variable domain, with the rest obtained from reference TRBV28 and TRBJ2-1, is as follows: DVKVTQSSRYLVKRTGEKVFLECVQDMDHENMFWYRQDPGLGLRLIYFSYDVKMKEKGDIPEGYSVSREKKERFSLILESASTNQTSMYLCASSSRFVGNTYNEQFFGPGTRLTVL.

This CDR3 is CASSVGTSGSGGELFF. CDR3 nucleotides: TGTGCCAGCAGCGTCGGGACTAGCGGGAGTGGCGGGGAGCTGTTTTTT. The chain links TRBV13 to TRBJ2-2; 14 bases are a match to TRBD2. The germline CDR1 and CDR2 sequences are PRHDT and FYEKMQ (reference sequence). This CDR3 spans 16 amino acids. V dropped 5 bases and J dropped 7; count of bases not matched to a gene: 6.

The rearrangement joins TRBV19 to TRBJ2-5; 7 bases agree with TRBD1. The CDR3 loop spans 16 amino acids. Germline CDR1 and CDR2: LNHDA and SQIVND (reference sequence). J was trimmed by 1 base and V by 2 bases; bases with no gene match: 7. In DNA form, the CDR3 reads TGTGCCAGTAGTATACGGGGACAGATCTTCCAAGAGACCCAGTACTTC. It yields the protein CASSIRGQIFQETQYF.

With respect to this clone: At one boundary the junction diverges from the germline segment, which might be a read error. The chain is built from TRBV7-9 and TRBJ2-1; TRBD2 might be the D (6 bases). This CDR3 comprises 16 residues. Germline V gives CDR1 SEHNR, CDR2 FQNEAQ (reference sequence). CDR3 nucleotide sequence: TGTGCCAGCAGTTTAGATGGGGGGAGGTACTACAATGAGCAGTTCTTC. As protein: CASSLDGGRYYNEQFF.

CDR3 sequence (DNA): TGTGCCAGTAGTTCTAGCGGCCTCTACAATGAGCAGTTCTTC. It is translated as CASSSSGLYNEQFF. This chain uses TRBV19 with TRBJ2-1; 7 bases match TRBD2. V was pared by 5 bases and J by 3 bases, with 4 bases of the junction left unmatched. Looked up from germline, CDR1 is LNHDA and CDR2 is SQIVND (reference sequence). The CDR3 spans 14 residues.

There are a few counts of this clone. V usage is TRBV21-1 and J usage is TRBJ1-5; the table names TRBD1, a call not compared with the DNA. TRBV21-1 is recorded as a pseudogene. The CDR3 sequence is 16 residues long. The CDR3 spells CASSKADIGGGQPQHF. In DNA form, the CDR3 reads TGTGCCAGCAGCAAAGCTGACATAGGGGGCGGTCAGCCCCAGCATTTT.

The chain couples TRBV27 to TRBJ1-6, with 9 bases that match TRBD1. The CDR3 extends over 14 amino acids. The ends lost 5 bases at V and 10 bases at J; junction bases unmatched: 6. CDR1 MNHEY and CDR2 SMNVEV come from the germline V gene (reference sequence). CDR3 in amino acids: CASSLGQGWSPLHF. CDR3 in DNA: TGTGCCAGCAGTCTTGGACAGGGGTGGTCACCCCTCCACTTT.

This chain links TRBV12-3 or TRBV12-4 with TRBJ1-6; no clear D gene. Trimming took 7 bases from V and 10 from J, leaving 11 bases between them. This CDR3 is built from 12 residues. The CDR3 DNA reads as TGTGCCAGCAACCAGGATGGCTCACCCCTCCACTTT. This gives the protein CASNQDGSPLHF.